Listed below are T cell receptor beta chains from one sample, sequenced in a study of cytomegalovirus exposure and HLA in healthy donors. Repertoires were generated with immunoSEQ multiplex PCR, while TCRdb's copy carries only in-frame clones and drops some. The sample includes 150,000 to 200,000 clones, less than 90% of them seen just once. Sequencing was performed on PBMCs. Source of these receptors: a boy between 5 and 17 years old in good health and CMV-seronegative. The CDR3 runs from the conserved cysteine through the conserved F or W. D genes are given only for firm matches. Not all rows give a size; the values are once, few, many and, for expanded clones, a class.

size: .
J: TRBJ1-2
D: .
V: TRBV4-3
DNA: TGCGCCAGCAGCCAAGTGACCACCGGGCGGGTGGGAGAGGGCTACACCTTC
CDR3: CASSQVTTGRVGEGYTF

size: .
J: TRBJ1-1
D: TRBD1
V: TRBV9
DNA: TGTGCCAGCAGCGTGCGACAGGGCACTGAAGCTTTCTTT
CDR3: CASSVRQGTEAFF

size: .
J: TRBJ2-1
D: TRBD2
V: TRBV7-9
DNA: TGTGCCAGCAGCTTAAGGACTAGTATTGAGCAGTTCTTC
CDR3: CASSLRTSIEQFF

size: .
J: TRBJ1-2
D: .
V: TRBV6-6
DNA: TGTGCCACCCAAGACAGCAACTATGGCTACACCTTC
CDR3: CATQDSNYGYTF

size: .
J: TRBJ1-3
D: .
V: TRBV4-3
DNA: TGCGCCAGCAGCCAAGGAGCCGGCTCTGGAAACACCATATATTTT
CDR3: CASSQGAGSGNTIYF

size: .
J: TRBJ1-3
D: TRBD1
V: TRBV2
DNA: TGTGCCAGCAGTGGGTGGGACAGCTCGAGCTCTGGAAACACCATATATTTT
CDR3: CASSGWDSSSSGNTIYF

size: .
J: TRBJ1-2
D: .
V: TRBV5-1
DNA: TGCGCCAGCAGCTTGGATTACAGTAATTATGGCTACACCTTC
CDR3: CASSLDYSNYGYTF

size: .
J: TRBJ2-1
D: TRBD2
V: TRBV7-8
DNA: TGTGCCAGCAGCTTAGTCCCAGGCGGACTAGCGGGACTCAATGAGCAGTTCTTC
CDR3: CASSLVPGGLAGLNEQFF

size: .
J: TRBJ2-1
D: TRBD1
V: TRBV7-3
DNA: TGTGCCAGCAGCCCTCAGGGGGCCGTCTCCTACAATGAGCAGTTCTTC
CDR3: CASSPQGAVSYNEQFF

size: .
J: TRBJ1-2
D: TRBD1
V: TRBV7-9
DNA: TGTGCCAGCAGCCCCCTCGGGGGACAGAACTATGGCTACACCTTC
CDR3: CASSPLGGQNYGYTF

size: few
J: TRBJ2-1
D: TRBD2
V: TRBV19
DNA: TGTGCCAGTAGGGGTCGGCGGGAGGGTCGGCATGAGCAGTTCTTC
CDR3: CASRGRREGRHEQFF

size: .
J: TRBJ2-1
D: .
V: TRBV7-2
DNA: TGTGCCAGCAGCTCACTAGTTGTCAATGAGCAGTTCTTC
CDR3: CASSSLVVNEQFF

size: once
J: TRBJ1-2
D: TRBD1
V: TRBV19
DNA: TGTGCCAGTAGTATAGGACAGGGCAGCAGCTATGGCTACACCTTC
CDR3: CASSIGQGSSYGYTF

size: .
J: TRBJ2-7
D: TRBD1
V: TRBV5-6
DNA: TGTGCCAGCAGCTTGGCAGTATGGCGGGACAGGGCCTACGAGCAGTACTTC
CDR3: CASSLAVWRDRAYEQYF

size: .
J: TRBJ2-7
D: .
V: TRBV5-6
DNA: TGTGCCAGCAGGAAGAGAATCAACCCCCGGCGGTACGAGCAGTACTTC
CDR3: CASRKRINPRRYEQYF

size: .
J: TRBJ2-7
D: TRBD1
V: TRBV7-2
DNA: TGTGCCAGCAGCAAAGATACAGGGGGCGTCGCCTACGAGCAGTACTTC
CDR3: CASSKDTGGVAYEQYF

size: .
J: TRBJ1-2
D: TRBD1
V: TRBV2
DNA: TGTGCCAGCAGTTCGGACAGGGGGGCCTATGGCTACACCTTC
CDR3: CASSSDRGAYGYTF

size: .
J: TRBJ2-2
D: .
V: TRBV19
DNA: TGTGCCAGTAGTATAGCCCCCCCGCCAGGATTCACCGGGGAGCTGTTTTTT
CDR3: CASSIAPPPGFTGELFF

size: .
J: TRBJ2-7
D: .
V: TRBV27
DNA: TGTGCCAGCAGTTTAGGAGGGAACGAGCAGTACTTC
CDR3: CASSLGGNEQYF

size: .
J: TRBJ1-2
D: TRBD1
V: TRBV6-1
DNA: TGTGCCAGCAGTGAAGCAGGGGGCAGAGGCTATGGCTACACCTTC
CDR3: CASSEAGGRGYGYTF

size: .
J: TRBJ2-7
D: .
V: TRBV29-1
DNA: TGCAGCGCCTTACTAGCCGCCGAGCAGTACTTC
CDR3: CSALLAAEQYF

size: .
J: TRBJ1-1
D: .
V: TRBV7-8
DNA: TGTGCCAGCAGATCGACAGGAAGCACTGAAGCTTTCTTT
CDR3: CASRSTGSTEAFF

size: .
J: TRBJ2-5
D: TRBD2
V: TRBV28
DNA: TGTGCCAGCAGCACGCTCCTAGCGGGAGGTTCAGAGACCCAGTACTTC
CDR3: CASSTLLAGGSETQYF

size: once
J: TRBJ2-5
D: TRBD2
V: TRBV2
DNA: TGTGCCAGCAGTGACCCGCGGGGGGCACCATCCCAGCGGGGATTCCAAGAGACCCAGTACTTC
CDR3: CASSDPRGAPSQRGFQETQYF

size: .
J: TRBJ2-1
D: TRBD1
V: TRBV11-2
DNA: TGTGCCAGCAGCTTCCAGGGGGCTCGGTATGAGCAGTTCTTC
CDR3: CASSFQGARYEQFF

size: .
J: TRBJ2-7
D: TRBD1
V: TRBV7-3
DNA: TGTGCCAGCAGCTCCGATATGGGGACAGTGTCGAACGAGCAGTACTTC
CDR3: CASSSDMGTVSNEQYF

size: .
J: TRBJ1-1
D: .
V: TRBV28
DNA: TGTGCCAGCAGTTTCGGACATGGGGCTTTCTTT
CDR3: CASSFGHGAFF

size: few
J: TRBJ2-7
D: TRBD1
V: TRBV29-1
DNA: TGCAGCGTTGAAGTAGTTCAGCGACAGGGGGTCTCCTACGAGCAGTACTTC
CDR3: CSVEVVQRQGVSYEQYF

size: .
J: TRBJ1-4
D: TRBD1
V: TRBV30
DNA: TGTGCCTGGAGGCGGAGGACAGGGTGGAATGAAAAACTGTTTTTT
CDR3: CAWRRRTGWNEKLFF

size: .
J: TRBJ2-5
D: .
V: TRBV7-9
DNA: TGTGCCAGCAGCCGCGTCGCGGCTAGAGAGACCCAGTACTTC
CDR3: CASSRVAARETQYF

size: .
J: TRBJ1-5
D: TRBD1
V: TRBV9
DNA: TGTGCCAGCAGCCAGGGACAGGGGGTGGATCAGCCCCAGCATTTT
CDR3: CASSQGQGVDQPQHF

size: .
J: TRBJ1-1
D: TRBD1
V: TRBV6-7
DNA: TGTGCCAGCAGTTACGGGACAGGGTCTTCGATAGCTTTCTTT
CDR3: CASSYGTGSSIAFF

size: .
J: TRBJ2-7
D: .
V: TRBV5-6
DNA: TGTGCCAGCAGCGGCCTCGACAGCCCCGAGCAGTACTTC
CDR3: CASSGLDSPEQYF

size: .
J: TRBJ2-7
D: TRBD2
V: TRBV13
DNA: TGTGCCAGCAGCCTAGCCGGGGGGGTAACCTACGAGCAGTACTTC
CDR3: CASSLAGGVTYEQYF

size: .
J: TRBJ2-7
D: .
V: TRBV6-6
DNA: TGTGCCAGCAGCGACAGCCTTTACGAGCAGTACTTC
CDR3: CASSDSLYEQYF

size: .
J: TRBJ1-1
D: .
V: TRBV7-2
DNA: TGTGCCAGCAGCTTAGTGAGGGTGAACACTGAAGCTTTCTTT
CDR3: CASSLVRVNTEAFF

size: .
J: TRBJ2-7
D: TRBD1
V: TRBV4-1
DNA: TGCGCCAGCAGCCAAGATGACAGGGCCGTCGAGCAGTACTTC
CDR3: CASSQDDRAVEQYF

size: .
J: TRBJ1-3
D: TRBD1
V: TRBV6-6
DNA: TGTGCCAGCAGTTGGGACAGGGGATTGACTGGAAACACCATATATTTT
CDR3: CASSWDRGLTGNTIYF

size: .
J: TRBJ2-1
D: TRBD1
V: TRBV7-3
DNA: TGTGCCAGCAGCCTCCTCCCGGGACAGGGGGCCGAAAGTGAGCAGTTCTTC
CDR3: CASSLLPGQGAESEQFF

size: .
J: TRBJ1-2
D: .
V: TRBV4-1
DNA: TGCGCCAGCAGCCCCAACACACAGACGTATTATGGCTACACCTTC
CDR3: CASSPNTQTYYGYTF

size: .
J: TRBJ2-1
D: .
V: TRBV7-2
DNA: TGTGCCAGCAGCTTTTATAGCTCCTACAATGAGCAGTTCTTC
CDR3: CASSFYSSYNEQFF

size: .
J: TRBJ1-1
D: TRBD1
V: TRBV10-1
DNA: TGCGCCAGCAGTGATGGGACCGGGGACAGGGGGGGCACTGAAGCTTTCTTT
CDR3: CASSDGTGDRGGTEAFF

size: few
J: TRBJ2-1
D: TRBD2
V: TRBV13
DNA: TGTGCCAGCAGCTTAGAGCGGGGCTCCTACAATGAGCAGTTCTTC
CDR3: CASSLERGSYNEQFF

size: .
J: TRBJ2-3
D: TRBD2
V: TRBV19
DNA: TGTGCCAGTAGGAAATGGACTAGCGGGGGCACAGATACGCAGTATTTT
CDR3: CASRKWTSGGTDTQYF

size: .
J: TRBJ2-3
D: TRBD2
V: TRBV9
DNA: TGTGCCAGCAGCCCAGGGACTAGCGGGAGCACAGATACGCAGTATTTT
CDR3: CASSPGTSGSTDTQYF

size: .
J: TRBJ2-7
D: .
V: TRBV7-2
DNA: TGTGCCAGCAGCTTACTCCTCTACGAGCAGTACTTC
CDR3: CASSLLLYEQYF

size: .
J: TRBJ1-5
D: .
V: TRBV4-3
DNA: TGCGCCAGCAGGCCACAGCTTTATAGCAATCAGCCCCAGCATTTT
CDR3: CASRPQLYSNQPQHF

size: .
J: TRBJ1-2
D: .
V: TRBV25-1
DNA: TGTGCCAGCAGTTCCATCCAGGGTACTGAGGACTATGGCTACACCTTC
CDR3: CASSSIQGTEDYGYTF

size: few
J: TRBJ2-7
D: TRBD2
V: TRBV7-9
DNA: TGTGCCAGCAGCCCTCTGGGCGGGAGCTTCCACGAGCAGTACTTC
CDR3: CASSPLGGSFHEQYF

size: .
J: TRBJ1-2
D: .
V: TRBV7-9
DNA: TGTGCCAGCAGCTTAGGAGGAGGGAATGGAGCTAACTATGGCTACACCTTC
CDR3: CASSLGGGNGANYGYTF

size: .
J: TRBJ2-7
D: TRBD2
V: TRBV27
DNA: TGTGCCAGCAGTCCCGAGCGGGACCCCCTGGAGCAGTACTTC
CDR3: CASSPERDPLEQYF

size: .
J: TRBJ2-3
D: .
V: TRBV29-1
DNA: TGCAGCGTGGGGTGGGGGGGACACACAGATACGCAGTATTTT
CDR3: CSVGWGGHTDTQYF

size: once
J: TRBJ2-3
D: TRBD1
V: TRBV5-1
DNA: TGCGCCAGCAGCATGGACAGGGGCACAGATACGCAGTATTTT
CDR3: CASSMDRGTDTQYF

size: .
J: TRBJ2-5
D: TRBD2
V: TRBV7-6
DNA: TGTGCCAGCAGCTTAGGAGGACTAGCGGGTGGTGAGACCCAGTACTTC
CDR3: CASSLGGLAGGETQYF

size: .
J: TRBJ2-1
D: .
V: TRBV30
DNA: TGTGCCTGGACCCATTCCTACAATGAGCAGTTCTTC
CDR3: CAWTHSYNEQFF

size: .
J: TRBJ1-6
D: .
V: TRBV27
DNA: TGTGCCAGCAGTTTGAGACAGTATAATTCACCCCTCCACTTT
CDR3: CASSLRQYNSPLHF

size: once
J: TRBJ2-7
D: TRBD2
V: TRBV5-1
DNA: TGCGCCAGCAGCTGGAGCGGGAGAGCTTCCTACGAGCAGTACTTC
CDR3: CASSWSGRASYEQYF

size: once
J: TRBJ2-7
D: .
V: TRBV5-1
DNA: TGCGCCAGCAGCCTCACGAAAGACAAGCATGCCTACGAGCAGTACTTC
CDR3: CASSLTKDKHAYEQYF

size: .
J: TRBJ2-3
D: TRBD2
V: TRBV6-5
DNA: TGTGCCAGCAGTTCAGGGACTAGCTTCCCAGATACGCAGTATTTT
CDR3: CASSSGTSFPDTQYF